This TCR beta chain was documented in a study of human thymus T cells (dated by TCRdb to the early 2020s). Some background on the complete study: The study used eight infant thymus samples plus four related peripheral blood samples to characterize TCR alpha and beta repertoires. The cohort included about 6 male and two female infants, with donor ages spanning 7 to 244 days. The paper as a whole reports these results and caveats: On average, thymus samples gave roughly 800,000 unique TCRB clonotypes, whereas blood samples gave around 84,000. V and J gene segment usage appeared biased in both thymic and peripheral blood repertoires.

Immunologically healthy infants undergoing open corrective cardiac surgery for congenital heart defects in Finland were used as donors. For four of the eight donors, a small about 0.45-1 mL aliquot of peripheral blood was collected during surgery. Genomic DNA from blood samples was extracted from all available leukocytes rather than from a fixed cell number. ACK lysis buffer was used to remove erythrocytes from the blood, and the remaining leukocytes were kept as pellets at -70 degrees C. A QIAsymphony instrument was used to extract genomic DNA from the frozen cell pellets. This clone has only one observation. Its antigen remains unidentified. No quality values exist for individual bases; no much larger clone is one base distant. TCRB and TCRAD loci were amplified from a standardized quantity of quality-controlled genomic DNA using the immunoSEQ multiplex PCR assay. The V(D)J region was spanned by amplicons of a length sufficient to cover the CDR3 and to identify V and J genes. The amplicons were sequenced on an Illumina platform via the commercial immunoSEQ service. The original pipeline was this. Corrections for primer bias and sequencing errors followed previously described methods, while TCRAD and TCRB definitions were based on the IMGT database. Analysis of the repertoires was done with immunoSEQ Analyzer 3.0 and VDJTools and included basic statistics, V/J segment usage, diversity estimates, rarefaction and pairwise overlap. To estimate diversity, the Chao1, ChaoE, Efron-Thisted, Shannon and inverse Simpson indices were applied, and diversity was also estimated on datasets down-sampled to the smallest sample. Repertoire overlap was determined by strict matching of CDR3 nucleotide sequence, V gene and J gene, and Jaccard-based multidimensional scaling clustering was applied. As stored in TCRdb, this immuneACCESS dataset retains in-frame rearrangements with V and J assigned. A fraction of the clones does not appear; measured against another copy, unresolved V genes explain less than half of the discrepancy, and the remainder lacks a known reason. The DNA was the basis for D and trimming; V, J and clone size are from that table. In this sample the table shows about 60,000 clones, over 85% of which occur a single time. The ten largest account for roughly 5.6% of the sample.

The junction shows trimming of 2 bases on V and 0 bases on J, plus 10 bases between the germline ends. CDR1 and CDR2 were assigned from the germline V gene as SGHRS and YFSETQ. The CDR3 has 15 amino acids, counting the end cysteine and phenylalanine. Only the CDR3 part of the read is kept: 45 bases, read in frame from the first base. The sequence was obtained from a boy under two years old with a congenital heart defect but otherwise immunologically healthy. The rearranged chain carries TRBV5-1 and TRBJ2-3, with the D call perhaps TRBD1 or TRBD2, each one matching 5 bases. Material for sequencing was blood. The CDR3 protein is CASSFYRDSTDTQYF. The DNA sequence is given as TGCGCCAGCAGCTTCTATCGGGACAGCACAGATACGCAGTATTTT.